These T cell receptor beta chains were read from a single sample in a study of technical replicates of blood from a handful of donors. The method was immunoSEQ multiplex PCR; TCRdb's version includes in-frame clones alone and lacks a portion of them. There are 68,000 or so clones in the sample; roughly nine tenths occur only once, and 0.35% to 0.45% lies in the top ten. The sequenced material came from T cells isolated from PBMCs. The receptor source for this set is a human donor in good health. CDR3s include the opening cysteine and the closing phenylalanine or tryptophan. The D gene is left open where the match is weak. Clone size, where shown, is once, few, many, or a class for clones that have expanded.

>TRBJ1-1|TRBD1|-|TRBV19
TGTGCCAGTAGTATCTTTGACAGGGACGCTGAAGCTTTCTTT
CASSIFDRDAEAFF
>TRBJ2-1|TRBD1|-|TRBV4-2
TGTGCCAGCAGCCAAGATAGCGGACAGGGCCCCAATGAGCAGTTCTTC
CASSQDSGQGPNEQFF
>TRBJ1-1|-|-|TRBV16
TGTGCCAGCAGCTATGGAGGCCTGGTTGAAGCTTTCTTT
CASSYGGLVEAFF
>TRBJ2-5|TRBD2|-|TRBV5-4
TGTGCCAGCAGCCCCCCGGGACTAGCGAAAGAGACCCAGTACTTC
CASSPPGLAKETQYF
>TRBJ2-1|-|-|TRBV20-1
TGCAGTGCTAGAGATAATTATGAGCAGTTCTTC
CSARDNYEQFF
>TRBJ2-3|-|-|TRBV11-3
TGTGCCAGCAGCTTAGGGCAGGGCACAGATACGCAGTATTTT
CASSLGQGTDTQYF
>TRBJ1-4|TRBD1|-|TRBV15
TGTGCCACCAGCAGATGGCGGGGGACAGGGTTAATCAAAAATGAAAAACTGTTTTTT
CATSRWRGTGLIKNEKLFF
>TRBJ2-7|TRBD1|-|TRBV2
TGTGCCAGCAGTGAAGCGGGACAGTCCTACGAGCAGTACTTC
CASSEAGQSYEQYF
>TRBJ1-2|-|once|TRBV6-1
TGTGCCAGCAGGGATAGCGGAGCAAGCTACACCTTC
CASRDSGASYTF
>TRBJ2-5|-|-|TRBV6-1
TGTGCCAGCAGTGCCCGGGGACAAGAGACCCAGTACTTC
CASSARGQETQYF
>TRBJ2-7|-|-|TRBV5-1
TGCGCCAGCAGCGCTACGGAGGCCTACGAGCAGTACTTC
CASSATEAYEQYF
>TRBJ2-1|TRBD2|-|TRBV5-1
TGCGCCAGCAGCTTGGTTGGGGGACTAGACAGCAATGAGCAGTTCTTC
CASSLVGGLDSNEQFF
>TRBJ2-7|-|-|TRBV5-1
TGCGCCAGCAATTATCACCCTACCTACGAGCAGTACTTC
CASNYHPTYEQYF
>TRBJ2-1|TRBD2|-|TRBV4-2
TGTGCCAGCAGCCAAGCTAGCGGGAGGGCCAGGGGGTCCTACAATGAGCAGTTCTTC
CASSQASGRARGSYNEQFF
>TRBJ2-7|-|-|TRBV7-2
TGTGCCAGCAGCTTAGGTCGGAGAGCCTACGAGCAGTACTTC
CASSLGRRAYEQYF
>TRBJ2-2|-|-|TRBV9
TGTGCCAGCAGCGCAGGGCCAGTAAGGGAAATCCCCGGGGAGCTGTTTTTT
CASSAGPVREIPGELFF
>TRBJ1-1|-|few|TRBV13
TGTGCCAGCAGTGAACAGGGTGATGAAGCTTTCTTT
CASSEQGDEAFF
>TRBJ1-1|-|-|TRBV29-1
TGCAGCGCCGGACCAGGGCGCAAGAACACTGAAGCTTTCTTT
CSAGPGRKNTEAFF
>TRBJ2-7|TRBD1|-|TRBV4-3
TGCGCCAGCAGCCAATCTGACAGGGTCCCCTACGAGCAGTACTTC
CASSQSDRVPYEQYF
>TRBJ2-3|TRBD2|-|TRBV2
TGTGCCAGCAGGAGGGGGACTAGCGGGGGCACAGATACGCAGTATTTT
CASRRGTSGGTDTQYF
>TRBJ2-2|TRBD2|-|TRBV7-3
TGTGCCAGCAGCTTAACTACCCAGCGGGAGTTGTTGGGGGAGCTGTTTTTT
CASSLTTQRELLGELFF
>TRBJ2-2|-|-|TRBV29-1
TGCAGCGGGGGGGTGACCGGGGAGCTGTTTTTT
CSGGVTGELFF
>TRBJ2-4|TRBD2|-|TRBV2
TGTGCCAGCAGGACTAGCGGGGGTACCAAAAACATTCAGTACTTC
CASRTSGGTKNIQYF
>TRBJ2-2|-|-|TRBV30
TGTGCCTGTCTGACCGGGGAGCTGTTTTTT
CACLTGELFF
>TRBJ1-4|-|-|TRBV6-5
TGTGCCAGCAGTTTTACAGGCTGGGGTCCTAATGAAAAACTGTTTTTT
CASSFTGWGPNEKLFF
>TRBJ2-2|-|-|TRBV4-3
TGCGCCAGCAGCCAAGTTACAGGGATCGGGGAGCTGTTTTTT
CASSQVTGIGELFF
>TRBJ2-1|-|-|TRBV5-4
TGTGCCAGCAGCTTTCGTAACGGAGGGTACTACAATGAGCAGTTCTTC
CASSFRNGGYYNEQFF
>TRBJ2-2|TRBD2|-|TRBV7-2
TGTGCCAGCAGCCAGGGACTAGCGGGAGGAACCGGGGAGCTGTTTTTT
CASSQGLAGGTGELFF
>TRBJ2-3|-|-|TRBV4-2
TGTGCCAGCAGCCAAGACCTACAGACAGATACGCAGTATTTT
CASSQDLQTDTQYF
>TRBJ2-1|-|-|TRBV10-1
TGCGCCAGCAGTGGTAGCGCCAATGAGCAGTTCTTC
CASSGSANEQFF
>TRBJ1-1|-|-|TRBV10-1
TGCGCCAGCAGTGGTAAGACCGCAGGAGGCACTGAAGCTTTCTTT
CASSGKTAGGTEAFF
>TRBJ1-2|-|-|TRBV28
TGTGCCAGCAGCGGGGGGGTTGGCTATGGCTACACCTTC
CASSGGVGYGYTF
>TRBJ1-4|-|-|TRBV2
TGTGCCAGCCGACCCGACAGGTCTAATGAAAAACTGTTTTTT
CASRPDRSNEKLFF
>TRBJ2-1|-|-|TRBV7-9
TGTGCCACTAAGAGGGTCCCCGTGGTCGGTTACAATGAGCAGTTCTTC
CATKRVPVVGYNEQFF
>TRBJ2-5|-|-|TRBV7-9
TGTGCCAGCAGCTTACCCTCGCTAGCCCACGAGTACTTC
CASSLPSLAHEYF
>TRBJ1-1|-|-|TRBV2
TGTGCCAGCTATCTAGTACAAAATGAAGCTTTCTTT
CASYLVQNEAFF
>TRBJ2-3|-|-|TRBV7-3
TGTGCCAGTTGGCGGATCCCGGGAGATACGCAGTATTTT
CASWRIPGDTQYF
>TRBJ1-2|TRBD1|-|TRBV29-1
TGCAGCGTTGAAGGCGGGACAGGGGATGGCTACACCTTC
CSVEGGTGDGYTF
>TRBJ1-1|-|once|TRBV19
TGTGCCAGTAGTTTAAATGGGGGGGCCTACCCTGAAGCTTTCTTT
CASSLNGGAYPEAFF
>TRBJ2-7|-|-|TRBV5-6
TGTGCCAGCAGCTTGCTAGGCGGAACCTACGAGCAGTACTTC
CASSLLGGTYEQYF
>TRBJ2-7|-|few|TRBV5-1
TGCGCCAGCAGCTTGGGTCCGGGAGTCATCTACGAGCAGTACTTC
CASSLGPGVIYEQYF
>TRBJ1-5|-|-|TRBV19
TGTGCCAGTAGCCCCCGACAGGATAGCTATAGCAATCAGCCCCAGCATTTT
CASSPRQDSYSNQPQHF
>TRBJ1-5|TRBD1|-|TRBV27
TGTGCCAGCAGTCCGACAGGGAATAGCAATCAGCCCCAGCATTTT
CASSPTGNSNQPQHF
>TRBJ1-5|-|-|TRBV6-6
TGTGCCAGCAGTTCCGGTAGCAATCAGCCCCAGCATTTT
CASSSGSNQPQHF
>TRBJ2-7|TRBD2|-|TRBV10-3
TGTGCCATCAGTGAACAACTAGCGGGAACCTACGAGCAGTACTTC
CAISEQLAGTYEQYF
>TRBJ2-7|TRBD2|-|TRBV6-6
TGTGCCAGTGGGACTATGGCCTACGAGCAGTACTTC
CASGTMAYEQYF
>TRBJ2-3|TRBD2|-|TRBV29-1
TGCAGCGTCGGGACTAGCGGGAGTTCAGATACGCAGTATTTT
CSVGTSGSSDTQYF